These 3 T cell receptor beta chains share one sample of origin, sequenced in a study of identical twins. One entry per CDR3 protein results from TCRdb running MiXCR on the 5' RACE reads. Of 350,000 to 400,000 distinct CDR3 sequences in the sample, 8.5% to 10% are singletons; the top ten hold about 9.1%. Material: naive T cells sorted from blood. Source of these receptors: a woman between 45 and 60 years old in good health.

This clonotype was observed many times. The rearrangement joins TRBV9 to TRBJ1-2; no firm D call. V dropped 0 bases and J dropped 5 bases, with 11 bases sitting between them. Germline loops: CDR1 SGDLS, CDR2 YYNGEE. The CDR3 length is 14 residues. For the CDR3, the DNA is TGTGCCAGCAGCGTAGAACAGAGCGGTTATGGCTACACCTTC. Protein product: CASSVEQSGYGYTF.

The chain has TRBV12-5 and TRBJ2-5; D unclear. Looked up from germline, CDR1 is LGHNT and CDR2 is FRNRAP. The germline V and J ends were trimmed by 5 bases and 1 base, with 11 bases remaining between them. The CDR3 contains 14 residues. As DNA, the CDR3 is TGTGCTAGTGGTGCTCGACATCTCCAAGAGACCCAGTACTTC. Amino acid sequence: CASGARHLQETQYF.

This clonotype appeared a few times. V usage is TRBV20-1 and J usage is TRBJ2-7; 9 bases align to TRBD1. CDR1 is DFQATT and CDR2 is SNEGSKA in the germline V gene (reference sequence). This CDR3 contains 14 residues. V shed 3 bases, J shed 1 base, and the junction held 4 bases outside the gene matches. For the CDR3, the DNA is TGCAGTGCTAGGCCGGGACAGGGATCCTACGAGCAGTACTTC. Protein product: CSARPGQGSYEQYF.